This record covers a single TCR beta chain. Antigen: not known. Every patient with CD3G deficiency had evidence of autoimmunity. The record originates from a study of regulatory T cells. Study-level points and caveats: In CD3G-deficient patients, conventional CD4+ T cells were enriched for hydrophobic CDR3 residues at positions 6 and 7. Skewed V and J usage and few unique V-J pairs marked patient repertoires, most in Tregs.

The PCR used 52 TRBV and 13 TRBJ primers. Here immunoSEQ multiplex PCR was the method, and the copy in TCRdb shows in-frame clones only, minus some. The top ten hold 2% to 3% of the sample, which has approximately 37,000 clones, 89% seen once. The specimen was conventional CD4+ T cells sorted from blood. The sequence was obtained from a person aged 18 to 30 with CD3G deficiency.

CDR3 region: CASSIDGIGTQYF. DNA for the CDR3: TGTGCCAGTAGTATAGATGGGATAGGCACGCAGTATTTT. The V and J genes are TRBV19 and TRBJ2-3, with D uncertain. The CDR3 is 13 residues long. V lost 0 bases and J 9 bases, leaving 10 bases between the germline ends. The germline V gene has CDR1 LNHDA and CDR2 SQIVND (reference sequence).